The sequence of this T cell receptor beta chain was determined in a study of control samples from healthy donors and cancer patients. Profiled with immunoSEQ multiplex PCR; TCRdb holds only in-frame clones, not every one. Of roughly 200,000 clones in the sample, 90% to 95% were seen once. The sequence was collected from a man aged 50 to 60 in good health. Material for sequencing was blood.

The CDR3 loop is CASSPQTGGGSPLHF. The DNA of the CDR3 is TGTGCCAGCAGCCCCCAGACAGGGGGCGGTTCACCCCTCCACTTT. The rearrangement uses TRBV6-2 or TRBV6-3 and TRBJ1-6; 10 bases map to TRBD1. This CDR3 region has 15 residues. Germline lookup yields CDR1 MNHEY and CDR2 SVGEGT. V was pared by 6 bases and J by 9 bases, with 8 bases of the junction left unmatched.